Presented here are 30 T cell receptor beta chains from one specimen sequenced in a study of read filtering for tumor transcriptome and immune sequencing. The library was built from roughly 400 ng RNA with molecular barcoded adaptors for alpha/delta and beta/gamma chains. A single record per CDR3 protein comes from TCRdb applying MiXCR to the reads. There are 100,000 to 150,000 distinct CDR3 sequences in the sample; under 15% occur only once, and just under 8.5% lies in the top ten. The source material was a population of CD138-negative cells sorted from bone marrow. The source of these receptors is a donor aged 40 or older with multiple myeloma.

In this sample, this clonotype turned up many times. This rearrangement joins TRBV9 to TRBJ2-1, with 14 bases aligning to TRBD2. Germline CDR1 and CDR2: SGDLS and YYNGEE. This CDR3 has 20 residues. V was pared by 3 bases and J by 6 bases, with 17 bases of the junction left unmatched. The chain's CDR3 is CASSAFSGLAGGGLSNEQFF. The CDR3 DNA is TGTGCCAGCAGCGCGTTTTCCGGACTAGCGGGAGGTGGCCTCTCCAATGAGCAGTTCTTC.

This clonotype was counted at least ten times. V gene TRBV7-9 combines with J gene TRBJ2-5, with 9 bases matching TRBD2. V trimming: 5 bases; J trimming: 1 base; junction bases outside the gene matches: 11. This CDR3 has 17 amino acids. Germline-derived CDR1 and CDR2 are SEHNR and FQNEAQ (reference sequence). CDR3 DNA: TGTGCCAGCAGCCTATTCCGACTAGCGGCGCCCCAAGAGACCCAGTACTTC. The encoded protein is CASSLFRLAAPQETQYF. The entire variable domain, with the rest obtained from reference TRBV7-9 and TRBJ2-5, is as follows: DTGVSQNPRHKITKRGQNVTFRCDPISEHNRLYWYRQTLGQGPEFLTYFQNEAQLEKSRLLSDRFSAERPKGSFSTLEIQRTEQGDSAMYLCASSLFRLAAPQETQYFGPGTRLLVL.

This clonotype was recorded many times. The gene calls are TRBV7-6 and TRBJ2-3; D remains unclear. CDR1 is SGHVS and CDR2 is FNYEAQ in the germline V gene. This CDR3 contains 12 residues. Trimming removed 1 base at V and 5 bases at J, with 4 bases between. The CDR3: CASSLVGDTQYF. CDR3 in DNA: TGTGCCAGCAGCTTAGTGGGAGATACGCAGTATTTT.

Only a few counts were recorded for this clonotype. The V and J genes are TRBV10-1 and TRBJ2-5; D could derive from TRBD1 or TRBD2 (6 bases each). CDR3 length equals 14 residues. The V and J ends lost 0 bases and 5 bases respectively, with 10 bases between them. Germline CDR1 is WNHNN and CDR2 is SYGVQD (reference sequence). CDR3 sequence: CASSESRGLETQYF. The CDR3 bases are TGCGCCAGCAGTGAGTCACGGGGGCTGGAGACCCAGTACTTC.

This clonotype was counted between two and nine times. This sequence joins TRBV6-2 or TRBV6-3 and TRBJ1-1; TRBD1 is a possible D gene (5 bases). The germline gives CDR1 MNHEY, CDR2 SVGEGT. V was cut by 4 bases and J by 0 bases, with 6 bases left in between. The CDR3 runs 13 residues. The CDR3 nucleotides read TGTGCCAGCAGTTGGGGCCTGAACACTGAAGCTTTCTTT. Its translation: CASSWGLNTEAFF.

This clonotype was seen at least ten times. This rearrangement joins TRBV5-1 to TRBJ1-1, with D uncertain. CDR3 length: 16 amino acids. V dropped 4 bases and J dropped 1 base, with 17 bases sitting between them. Per germline, CDR1 SGHRS and CDR2 YFSETQ. CDR3: CASSPAGGGGNTEAFF. Here the CDR3 DNA reads TGCGCCAGCAGCCCTGCGGGTGGAGGCGGGAACACTGAAGCTTTCTTT.

This clonotype has a count of ten or more. The genes are TRBV12-3 or TRBV12-4 and TRBJ1-5; TRBD1 agrees at 10 bases. The CDR3 contains 18 residues. V lost 5 bases to trimming and J lost 0 bases; unmatched junction nucleotides: 10. The CDR3 here is CASSPGTGASYSNQPQHF. The DNA for the CDR3 is TGTGCCAGCAGTCCCGGGACAGGGGCCTCTTATAGCAATCAGCCCCAGCATTTT.

In its sample, this clonotype was seen many times. This chain links TRBV20-1 with TRBJ2-7; D gene ambiguous. The CDR3 is 11 amino acids. Germline V gene lookup returns CDR1 DFQATT and CDR2 SNEGSKA (reference sequence). V lost 6 bases and J 6 bases, leaving 12 bases between the germline ends. The CDR3 DNA reads TGCAGTGCCATAAGTCTAGGCGAGCAGTACTTC. Translation gives CSAISLGEQYF.

Ten or more counts support this clonotype. The chain carries TRBV19 and TRBJ2-1, with D unclear. CDR3 length equals 16 residues. Germline V gene lookup returns CDR1 LNHDA and CDR2 SQIVND (reference sequence). V lost 2 bases and J 0 bases, leaving 11 bases between the germline ends. The CDR3 DNA follows: TGTGCCAGTAGTATACCTCGGCAGGTCTCCTACAATGAGCAGTTCTTC. Translation gives CASSIPRQVSYNEQFF.

About this clonotype: A far larger clone is just one base off, so this is likely a read error. This chain uses TRBV7-8 with TRBJ2-7, with 9 bases matching TRBD2. This CDR3 has 15 amino acids. Germline-derived CDR1 and CDR2 are SGHVS and FQNEAQ. The CDR3 reads CASSLTSGVRGEQSF. The CDR3 DNA is TGTGCCAGCAGCTTGACTAGCGGAGTCCGGGGTGAGCAGTCCTTC. Complete variable domain (other parts from reference TRBV7-8 and TRBJ2-7): GAGVSQSPRYKVAKRGQDVALRCDPISGHVSLFWYQQALGQGPEFLTYFQNEAQLDKSGLPSDRFFAERPEGSVSTLKIQRTQQEDSAVYLCASSLTSGVRGEQSFGPGTRLTVT.

This clonotype was observed at least ten times. The rearrangement joins TRBV7-2 to TRBJ2-1, with 11 bases identical to TRBD2. V lost 6 bases, J lost 3 bases, and 4 bases stayed unmatched. Germline V lookup: CDR1 SGHTA, CDR2 FQGNSA. The length of the CDR3 is 15 residues. Here the CDR3 reads CASRTGLAGYNEQFF. CDR3 sequence (DNA): TGTGCCAGCAGGACCGGACTAGCGGGCTACAATGAGCAGTTCTTC.

This clonotype was seen many times. V is TRBV9 and J is TRBJ2-1; 8 nucleotides line up with TRBD2. The length of the CDR3 is 16 residues. The V segment lost 0 bases and the J segment 7 bases; nucleotides outside the gene matches: 9. In germline, CDR1 is SGDLS, CDR2 YYNGEE. The CDR3 spells CASSVVSSGLRNEQFF. The CDR3 bases are TGTGCCAGCAGCGTAGTTTCTAGCGGGCTGAGGAATGAGCAGTTCTTC.

In its sample, this clonotype was seen many times. The CDR3 protein is CASSIIDRAGPLHF. The CDR3 DNA is TGTGCCAGTAGTATCATCGACAGGGCCGGACCCCTCCACTTT. The rearrangement joins TRBV19 to TRBJ1-6; 7 bases agree with TRBD1. CDR1 and CDR2 (germline): LNHDA, SQIVND (reference sequence). Trimming took 3 bases from V and 12 from J; bases not matched to a gene: 8. CDR3 size: 14 residues.

Ten or more counts support this clonotype. V usage is TRBV7-2 and J usage is TRBJ2-4; D gene uncertain. Trimming removed 6 bases from V and 6 bases from J, with 15 bases in between. The length of the CDR3 is 14 residues. The V gene's germline CDR1 is SGHTA and CDR2 FQGNSA. CDR3: CASSPAGRGNIQYF. For the CDR3, the DNA is TGTGCCAGCAGTCCCGCAGGCCGCGGAAACATTCAGTACTTC.

At least ten counts were recorded for this clonotype. This chain links TRBV24-1 with TRBJ2-3; possibly TRBD2 for D (6 bases). Per germline, CDR1 KGHDR and CDR2 SFDVKD. There are 15 residues in the CDR3. Trimming left V 4 bases short and J 5 bases short, with 15 bases between. The CDR3 nucleotides read TGTGCCACCAGTGACAGAGGGACTGGTGGAGATACGCAGTATTTT. Its translation is CATSDRGTGGDTQYF.

Ten or more counts support this clonotype. The chain employs TRBV20-1 and TRBJ2-1; D unresolved. This CDR3 comprises 14 residues. The germline V gene encodes CDR1 DFQATT and CDR2 SNEGSKA (reference sequence). The germline V and J ends were trimmed by 6 bases and 6 bases, with 18 bases remaining between them. The CDR3 nucleotides read TGCAGTGCCTCCGGGTCCCGAACGGGCAATGAGCAGTTCTTC. Amino acid sequence: CSASGSRTGNEQFF.

This clonotype was observed at least ten times. The chain has TRBV12-3 or TRBV12-4 and TRBJ2-7, with 8 bases lining up with TRBD2. The CDR3 is made up of 14 amino acids. The J segment lost 4 bases and the V segment lost 6 bases, leaving 8 bases of the junction unmatched. The CDR3, as DNA: TGTGCCAGCAGGAGGGGACTAGACTTTTACGAGCAGTACTTC. Its translation is CASRRGLDFYEQYF.

The sample holds a few counts of this clonotype. With a much larger clone just one base away, this may be a read error. The V gene is TRBV29-1, the J gene TRBJ1-1; D unresolved. Deletions cut 1 base from V and 6 bases from J, with 12 bases between. Germline loops: CDR1 SQVTM, CDR2 ANQGSEA. The CDR3 has 13 amino acids. The CDR3 DNA reads TGCAGCGTTGAAGGAGGGAGTAACTCTGAAGCTTTCTTT. Protein sequence: CSVEGGSNSEAFF. Together with reference TRBV29-1 and TRBJ1-1, the CDR3 gives the full variable domain: SAVISQKPSRDICQRGTSLTIQCQVDSQVTMMFWYRQQPGQSLTLIATANQGSEATYESGFVIDKFPISRPNLTFSTLTVSNMSPEDSSIYLCSVEGGSNSEAFFGQGTRLTVV.

In its sample, this clonotype was seen many times. The chain recombines TRBV7-2 with TRBJ2-1; D not certain. CDR3 size: 12 residues. V gave up 2 bases and J gave up 10 bases, with 9 bases separating them. Per germline, CDR1 SGHTA and CDR2 FQGNSA. CDR3 nucleotides: TGTGCCAGCAGCTTAAGCGTGGCGGAGCAGTTCTTC. Protein product: CASSLSVAEQFF.

This clonotype came up a few times. The CDR3 nucleotides are TGTGCCAGCAGCCAAGGGGACGGGAACCTGGCCTACGAGCAGTACTTC. It encodes CASSQGDGNLAYEQYF. The chain recombines TRBV14 with TRBJ2-7; D possibly uses TRBD1 or TRBD2 (5 bases each). Per the germline V gene, CDR1 is SGHDN and CDR2 is FVKESK. V was clipped by 1 base and J by 2 bases, with 15 bases between them. This CDR3 region has 16 residues.

V usage is TRBV20-1 and J usage is TRBJ1-5; D is undetermined. Germline V CDR1 and CDR2: DFQATT, SNEGSKA (reference sequence). The V gene lost 1 base and the J gene lost 4 bases, with 8 bases spanning the gap. The length of the CDR3 is 13 residues. CDR3 bases: TGCAGTGCTAGAGTGGCAGCTAATCAGCCCCAGCATTTT. This translates into CSARVAANQPQHF.

To note about this clonotype: The CDR3 end shows no conserved phenylalanine or tryptophan, and so a read error is likely. The rearrangement uses TRBV7-9 and TRBJ2-1, with a weak D call TRBD1 (6 bases). The germline gives CDR1 SEHNR, CDR2 FQNEAQ (reference sequence). This CDR3 spans 15 amino acids. The CDR3 sequence: CAGSLVGAGYNEQFC. The CDR3 coding sequence is TGTGCCGGCAGCTTAGTGGGGGCGGGCTACAATGAGCAGTTCTGC.

This clonotype was counted many times. The rearrangement links TRBV7-3 to TRBJ2-1; TRBD1 matches at 7 bases. The CDR3 loop spans 15 amino acids. V dropped 4 bases and J dropped 5; count of bases not matched to a gene: 8. Germline CDR1 and CDR2: SGHTA and FQGTGA. Written as DNA, the CDR3 is TGTGCCAGCAGCTCCGACAGGGCGATGAACAATGAGCAGTTCTTC. This encodes CASSSDRAMNNEQFF.

This clonotype was seen many times. V gene TRBV29-1 combines with J gene TRBJ2-4; 9 bases agree with TRBD1. Germline V CDR1 and CDR2: SQVTM, ANQGSEA. The CDR3 runs 14 residues. The CDR3 loop reads CSVTGGASKNIQYF. CDR3 bases: TGCAGTGTAACAGGGGGCGCATCCAAAAACATTCAGTACTTC.

This clonotype was observed at least ten times. This chain uses TRBV7-7 with TRBJ2-1; D is perhaps TRBD2 (5 bases). V was pared by 5 bases and J by 9 bases, with 17 bases between. The CDR3 has 14 amino acids. CDR1 is SSHAT, CDR2 FNYEAQ, per germline (reference sequence). The CDR3 protein is CASSPGLDSIEQFF. CDR3 nucleotides: TGTGCCAGCAGCCCCGGACTGGACTCAATTGAGCAGTTCTTC.

This clonotype was counted at least ten times. The chain links TRBV20-1 to TRBJ2-3; the D gene is possibly TRBD2 (5 bases). Germline V CDR1 and CDR2: DFQATT, SNEGSKA (reference sequence). The CDR3 extends over 14 amino acids. V was pared by 3 bases and J by 4 bases, with 14 bases between. The CDR3 region is CSASRLDGADTQYF. CDR3 DNA: TGCAGTGCTAGTCGATTGGACGGGGCAGATACGCAGTATTTT.

This clonotype was detected many times. V and J are TRBV7-6 and TRBJ2-1; maybe TRBD1 (6 bases). Trimming left V 2 bases short and J 7 bases short, with 18 bases between. The germline CDR1 and CDR2 sequences are SGHVS and FNYEAQ. The CDR3 spans 16 residues. The CDR3 here is CASSLTLAGARNEQFF. The DNA for the CDR3 is TGTGCCAGCAGCTTAACGCTAGCAGGGGCCAGAAATGAGCAGTTCTTC.

Points on this clonotype: It may be a read error: a sequence one base away is much more abundant. The J gene is TRBJ2-7, the V gene TRBV7-9; D is possibly TRBD2 (7 bases). The CDR3 runs 14 residues. The germline gives CDR1 SEHNR, CDR2 FQNEAQ (reference sequence). V shed 7 bases and J shed 5 bases, with 18 bases lying between them. CDR3 protein: CASTKGGTKDEQYF. The CDR3 DNA sequence: TGTGCCAGCACCAAAGGGGGGACTAAAGACGAGCAGTACTTC.

This clonotype was seen ten or more times. The chain recombines TRBV19 with TRBJ2-1; D is uncertain. There are 12 residues in the CDR3. Germline V gives CDR1 LNHDA, CDR2 SQIVND (reference sequence). The V gene lost 3 bases and the J gene lost 4 bases, with 4 bases spanning the gap. CDR3 DNA sequence: TGTGCCAGTAGTATGGGATACAATGAGCAGTTCTTC. Amino acids: CASSMGYNEQFF. Using reference TRBV19 and TRBJ2-1 for the parts outside the CDR3, the full variable domain is DGGITQSPKYLFRKEGQNVTLSCEQNLNHDAMYWYRQDPGQGLRLIYYSQIVNDFQKGDIAEGYSVSREKKESFPLTVTSAQKNPTAFYLCASSMGYNEQFFGPGTRLTVL.

Comment on this clonotype: Given a much more abundant clone one base away, this may be a read error. J is TRBJ1-1 and V is TRBV29-1; no clear D. Trimming shortened V by 4 bases and J by 3 bases, and 15 bases separated the two germline ends. This CDR3 is 14 amino acids long. Germline V lookup: CDR1 SQVTM, CDR2 ANQGSEA. CDR3 coding DNA: TGCAGCGTTGTACTTCTCCGACGGGACACTGAAGCTTTCTTT. It specifies CSVVLLRRDTEAFF. Looking up the rest from reference TRBV29-1 and TRBJ1-1 gives the full variable domain: SAVISQKPSRDICQRGTSLTIQCQVDSQVTMMFWYRQQPGQSLTLIATANQGSEATYESGFVIDKFPISRPNLTFSTLTVSNMSPEDSSIYLCSVVLLRRDTEAFFGQGTRLTVV.